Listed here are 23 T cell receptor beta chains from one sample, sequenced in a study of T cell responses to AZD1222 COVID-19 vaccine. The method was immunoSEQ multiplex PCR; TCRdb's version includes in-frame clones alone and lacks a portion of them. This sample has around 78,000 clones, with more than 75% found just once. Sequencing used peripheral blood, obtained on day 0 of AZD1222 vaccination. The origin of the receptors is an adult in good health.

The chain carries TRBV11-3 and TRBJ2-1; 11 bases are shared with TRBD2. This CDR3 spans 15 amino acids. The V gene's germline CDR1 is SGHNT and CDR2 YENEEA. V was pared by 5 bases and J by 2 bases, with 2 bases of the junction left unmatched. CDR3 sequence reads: CASSKLAGAYNEQFF. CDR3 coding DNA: TGTGCCAGCAGCAAACTAGCGGGAGCCTACAATGAGCAGTTCTTC.

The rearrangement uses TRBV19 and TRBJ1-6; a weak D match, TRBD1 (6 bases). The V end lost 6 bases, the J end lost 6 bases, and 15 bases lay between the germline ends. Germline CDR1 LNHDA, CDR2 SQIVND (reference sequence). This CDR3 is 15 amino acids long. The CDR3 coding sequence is TGTGCCAGTAGGGGGACACCGGGTGCTAATTCACCCCTCCACTTT. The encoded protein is CASRGTPGANSPLHF.

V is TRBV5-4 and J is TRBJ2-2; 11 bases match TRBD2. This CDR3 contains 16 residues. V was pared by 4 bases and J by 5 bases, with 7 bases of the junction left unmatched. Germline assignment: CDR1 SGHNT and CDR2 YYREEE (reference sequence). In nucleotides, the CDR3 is TGTGCCAGCAGCCAAAGAACTAGCGGGGGTACCGGGGAGCTGTTTTTT. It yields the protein CASSQRTSGGTGELFF.

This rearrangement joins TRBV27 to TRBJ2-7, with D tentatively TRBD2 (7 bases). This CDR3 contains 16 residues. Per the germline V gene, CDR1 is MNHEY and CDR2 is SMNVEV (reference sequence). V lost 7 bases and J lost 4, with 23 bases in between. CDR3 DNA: TGTGCCAGCACCCCGGGTTGGGGGGCGGGAGTTTACGAGCAGTACTTC. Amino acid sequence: CASTPGWGAGVYEQYF.

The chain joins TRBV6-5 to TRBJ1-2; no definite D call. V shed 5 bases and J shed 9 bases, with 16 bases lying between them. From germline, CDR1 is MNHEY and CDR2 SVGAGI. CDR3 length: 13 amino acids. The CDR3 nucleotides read TGTGCCAGCAGTCTGACCCCAAGGGAAAGCTACACCTTC. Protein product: CASSLTPRESYTF.

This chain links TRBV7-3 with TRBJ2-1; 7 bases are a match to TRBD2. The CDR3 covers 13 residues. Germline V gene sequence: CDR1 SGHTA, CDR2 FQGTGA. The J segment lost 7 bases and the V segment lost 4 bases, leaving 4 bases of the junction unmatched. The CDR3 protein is CASSSSLANEQFF. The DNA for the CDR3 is TGTGCCAGCAGCTCCTCACTAGCGAATGAGCAGTTCTTC. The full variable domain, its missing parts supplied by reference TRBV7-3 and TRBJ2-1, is GAGVSQTPSNKVTEKGKYVELRCDPISGHTALYWYRQSLGQGPEFLIYFQGTGAADDSGLPNDRFFAVRPEGSVSTLKIQRTERGDSAVYLCASSSSLANEQFFGPGTRLTVL.

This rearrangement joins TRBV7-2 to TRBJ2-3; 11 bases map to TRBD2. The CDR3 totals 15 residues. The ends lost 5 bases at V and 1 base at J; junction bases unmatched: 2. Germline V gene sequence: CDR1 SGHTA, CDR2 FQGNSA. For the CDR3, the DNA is TGTGCCAGCAGCGAGGGACTAGCGGGCACAGATACGCAGTATTTT. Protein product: CASSEGLAGTDTQYF.

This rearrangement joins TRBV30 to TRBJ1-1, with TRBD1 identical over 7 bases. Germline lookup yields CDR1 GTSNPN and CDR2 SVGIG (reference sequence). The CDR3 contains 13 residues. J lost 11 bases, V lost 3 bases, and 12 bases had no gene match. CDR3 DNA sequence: TGTGCCTGGAGCGCACAGGGGCCCCTGGTCGCTTTCTTT. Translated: CAWSAQGPLVAFF.

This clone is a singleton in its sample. The CDR3 nucleotides are TGTGCCATCGGGGACAGGGAGAATGAGCAGTTCTTC. Protein: CAIGDRENEQFF. The chain links TRBV10-3 to TRBJ2-1, with 9 bases aligning to TRBD1. Looked up from germline, CDR1 is ENHRY and CDR2 is SYGVKD. V lost 8 bases and J lost 7; bases outside the gene matches: 3. The CDR3 extends over 12 amino acids.

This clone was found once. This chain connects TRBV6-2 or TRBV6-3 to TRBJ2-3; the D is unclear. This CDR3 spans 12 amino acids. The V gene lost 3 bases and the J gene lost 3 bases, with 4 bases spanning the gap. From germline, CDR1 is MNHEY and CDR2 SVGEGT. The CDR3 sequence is CASSYETDTQYF. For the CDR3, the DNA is TGTGCCAGCAGTTATGAAACAGATACGCAGTATTTT.

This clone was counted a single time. This CDR3 is CASSLGDPRTDTQYF. The CDR3 DNA sequence: TGTGCCAGCAGCTTAGGGGACCCTCGCACAGATACGCAGTATTTT. This chain connects TRBV7-3 to TRBJ2-3; D might be TRBD1 or TRBD2, each matching 5 bases. The ends were cut back, 2 bases at V and 1 base at J, with 10 bases in the middle. Looked up from germline, CDR1 is SGHTA and CDR2 is FQGTGA. The CDR3 is 15 amino acids.

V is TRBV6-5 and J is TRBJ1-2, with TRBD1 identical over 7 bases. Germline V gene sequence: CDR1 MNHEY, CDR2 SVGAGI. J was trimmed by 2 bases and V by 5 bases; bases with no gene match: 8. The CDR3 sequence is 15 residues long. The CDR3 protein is CASSLTGVGNYGYTF. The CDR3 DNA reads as TGTGCCAGCAGTCTAACAGGGGTCGGGAACTATGGCTACACCTTC.

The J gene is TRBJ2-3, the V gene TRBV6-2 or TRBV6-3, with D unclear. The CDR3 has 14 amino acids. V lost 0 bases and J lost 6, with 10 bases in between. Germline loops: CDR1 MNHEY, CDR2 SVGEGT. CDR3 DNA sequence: TGTGCCAGCAGTTACTCCTGGGATTGGGATACGCAGTATTTT. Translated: CASSYSWDWDTQYF.

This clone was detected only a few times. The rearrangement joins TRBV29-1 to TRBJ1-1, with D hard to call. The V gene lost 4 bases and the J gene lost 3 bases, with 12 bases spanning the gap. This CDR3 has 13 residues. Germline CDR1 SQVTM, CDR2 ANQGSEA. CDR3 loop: CSVVALLDTEAFF. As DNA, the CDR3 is TGCAGCGTTGTCGCCCTCCTGGACACTGAAGCTTTCTTT. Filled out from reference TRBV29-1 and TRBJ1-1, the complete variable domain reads SAVISQKPSRDICQRGTSLTIQCQVDSQVTMMFWYRQQPGQSLTLIATANQGSEATYESGFVIDKFPISRPNLTFSTLTVSNMSPEDSSIYLCSVVALLDTEAFFGQGTRLTVV.

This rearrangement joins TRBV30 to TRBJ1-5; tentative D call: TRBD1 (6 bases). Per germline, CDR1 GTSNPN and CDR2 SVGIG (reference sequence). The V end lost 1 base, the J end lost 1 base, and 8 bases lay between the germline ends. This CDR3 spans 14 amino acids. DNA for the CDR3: TGTGCCTGGAGTGAAGGACAGAGCAATCAGCCCCAGCATTTT. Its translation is CAWSEGQSNQPQHF.

CDR3 region: CASGSPFSEAFF. The DNA of the CDR3 is TGTGCTAGTGGTTCCCCCTTTTCTGAAGCTTTCTTT. The J gene is TRBJ1-1, the V gene TRBV12-5, with D unresolved. The CDR3 is made up of 12 amino acids. Germline CDR1 LGHNT, CDR2 FRNRAP. Deletions cut 4 bases from V and 6 bases from J, with 9 bases between.

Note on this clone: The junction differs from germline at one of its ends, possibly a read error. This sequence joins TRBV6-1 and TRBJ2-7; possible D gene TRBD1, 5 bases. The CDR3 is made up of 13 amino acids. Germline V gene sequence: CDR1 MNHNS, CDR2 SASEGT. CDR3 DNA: TGTGCCAGCAGTGAAGCAGGACAAAGGAGTGGGGACTTC. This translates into CASSEAGQRSGDF.

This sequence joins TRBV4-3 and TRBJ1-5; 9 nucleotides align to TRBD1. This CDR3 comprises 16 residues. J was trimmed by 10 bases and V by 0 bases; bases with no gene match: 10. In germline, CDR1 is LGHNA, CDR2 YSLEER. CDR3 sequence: CASSQELWTGVYPQHF. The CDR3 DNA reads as TGCGCCAGCAGCCAAGAGTTGTGGACAGGGGTCTACCCCCAGCATTTT.

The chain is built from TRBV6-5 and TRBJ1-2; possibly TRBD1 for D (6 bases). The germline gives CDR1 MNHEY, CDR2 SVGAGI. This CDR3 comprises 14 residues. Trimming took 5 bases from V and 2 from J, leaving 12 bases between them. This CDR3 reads CASSLGQINYGYTF. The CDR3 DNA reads TGTGCCAGCAGTCTAGGACAGATAAACTATGGCTACACCTTC.

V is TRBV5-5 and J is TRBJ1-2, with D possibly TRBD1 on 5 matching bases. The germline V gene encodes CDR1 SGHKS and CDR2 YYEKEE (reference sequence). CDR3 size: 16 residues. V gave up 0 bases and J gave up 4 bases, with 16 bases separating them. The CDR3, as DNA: TGTGCCAGCAGCTTGGGGAGGGACCGTCGGGCCTATGGCTACACCTTC. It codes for CASSLGRDRRAYGYTF.

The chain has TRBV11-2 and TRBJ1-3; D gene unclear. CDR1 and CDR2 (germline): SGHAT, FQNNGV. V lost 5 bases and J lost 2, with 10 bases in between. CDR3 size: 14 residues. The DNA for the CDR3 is TGTGCCAGCAGCCCCCGGCGGACTGGAAACACCATATATTTT. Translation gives CASSPRRTGNTIYF.

CDR3 in amino acids: CASSQTAAGNEKLFF. The DNA for the CDR3 is TGCGCCAGCAGCCAAACCGCGGCAGGGAATGAAAAACTGTTTTTT. The rearrangement uses TRBV4-1 and TRBJ1-4; tentative D call: TRBD1 (5 bases). The germline gives CDR1 MGHRA, CDR2 YSYEKL. The V end lost 2 bases, the J end lost 5 bases, and 12 bases lay between the germline ends. This CDR3 spans 15 amino acids.

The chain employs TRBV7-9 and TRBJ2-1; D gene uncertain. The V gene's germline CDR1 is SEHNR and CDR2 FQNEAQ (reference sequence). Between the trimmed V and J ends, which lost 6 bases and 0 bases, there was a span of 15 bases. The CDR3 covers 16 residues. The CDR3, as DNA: TGTGCCAGCAGTTCAGACGCGGCGAGCTCCTACAATGAGCAGTTCTTC. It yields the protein CASSSDAASSYNEQFF.